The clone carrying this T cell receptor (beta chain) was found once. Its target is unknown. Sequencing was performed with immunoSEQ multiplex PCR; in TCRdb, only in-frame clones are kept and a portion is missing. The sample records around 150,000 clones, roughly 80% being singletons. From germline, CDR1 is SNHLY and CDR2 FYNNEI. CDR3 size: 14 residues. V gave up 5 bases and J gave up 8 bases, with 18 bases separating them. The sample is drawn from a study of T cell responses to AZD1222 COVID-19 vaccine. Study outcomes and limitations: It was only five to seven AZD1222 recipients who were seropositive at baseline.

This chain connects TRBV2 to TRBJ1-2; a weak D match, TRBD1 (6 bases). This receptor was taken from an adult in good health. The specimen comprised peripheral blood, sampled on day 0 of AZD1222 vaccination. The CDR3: CASSYDRPTGGYTF. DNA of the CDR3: TGTGCCAGCAGTTACGACAGGCCCACGGGAGGCTACACCTTC.